This TCR beta chain was profiled in a study of OX40 agonist ivuxolimab in advanced cancers. Study results and caveats: Determination of antigen specificity was not performed for the expanded peripheral T cells. The study found among the lowest clonal expansion in partial responders at 0.1-3.0 mg/kg.

Trimming took off 6 bases at V and 0 bases at J, with 9 bases between the two ends. Germline CDR1 MNHNY, CDR2 SVGAGI (reference sequence). The CDR3 totals 14 residues. Worth noting for this clone: Antigen: not known.

Data came from immunoSEQ multiplex PCR; TCRdb stores just in-frame clones and leaves some out. The sample has about 36,000 clones, about 85% seen once. The chain employs TRBV6-6 and TRBJ1-5, with unresolved D. The TCR sequence derives from an adult with an advanced solid tumor such as melanoma, head and neck, liver or kidney cancer. The input for sequencing was CD4+ or CD8+ T cells sorted from blood, taken in a trial of the OX40 agonist ivuxolimab. CDR3 in amino acids: CASRDRNSNQPQHF. DNA for the CDR3: TGTGCCAGCAGGGACCGCAATAGCAATCAGCCCCAGCATTTT.